These T cell receptor beta chains were read from a single sample in a study of blood T cell repertoires in COVID-19. Clones were read by immunoSEQ multiplex PCR, and TCRdb kept only the in-frame ones, dropping some. The sample lists 150,000 or so clones; about 80% were seen once. The sample comprised peripheral blood. Receptors originate from a woman of 80 years or more with acute or convalescent COVID-19. Each CDR3 is given with its conserved first and last residue. The D gene is left open where the match is weak. Rows may omit the clone size; those that give it use once, few, many or a size class.

>NA|TRBJ2-3|TRBV19|NA
TGTGCCAGTACCTTTAGGGGGGGCAAAGATACGCAGTATTTT
CASTFRGGKDTQYF
>NA|TRBJ1-2|TRBV3-1/TRBV3-2|NA
TGTGCCAGCAGCCAAGATCTGTGGGGCGCAAACTATGGCTACACCTTC
CASSQDLWGANYGYTF
>NA|TRBJ1-4|TRBV9|few
TGTGCCAGCAGCGTAGTACAGGGCGGTGAAAAACTGTTTTTT
CASSVVQGGEKLFF
>TRBD2|TRBJ2-1|TRBV4-1|NA
TGCGCCAGCAGCCAAGATTGGGCTAGCGGGGATGCCATCTACAATGAGCAGTTCTTC
CASSQDWASGDAIYNEQFF
>TRBD2|TRBJ2-7|TRBV10-3|NA
TGTGCCATCAGGGGACTAGCGGGGGGCGAGCAGTACTTC
CAIRGLAGGEQYF
>NA|TRBJ1-1|TRBV11-2|NA
TGTGCCAGCAGCTTAGGGGGGCCTAACACTGAAGCTTTCTTT
CASSLGGPNTEAFF
>NA|TRBJ1-2|TRBV20-1|NA
TGCAGTGCTAGTACCCCCCTAGGGGGTGGCTACACCTTC
CSASTPLGGGYTF
>NA|TRBJ2-3|TRBV5-4|NA
TGTGCCAGCACCATGGGGGGAAGGGCAGATACGCAGTATTTT
CASTMGGRADTQYF
>TRBD2|TRBJ2-1|TRBV10-3|NA
TGTGCCATCAGTGACCGCAGCGGGGACTCCTACAATGAGCAGTTCTTC
CAISDRSGDSYNEQFF
>NA|TRBJ1-5|TRBV18|NA
TGTGCCAGCTCTCCATCGGATCAGGCTCAGCCCCAGCATTTT
CASSPSDQAQPQHF
>TRBD1|TRBJ1-3|TRBV2|once
TGTGCCAGCAGTGCAGACAGGGGAGACACCATATATTTT
CASSADRGDTIYF
>NA|TRBJ1-4|TRBV9|NA
TGTGCCAGCAGCGAGTTAGCGGGGTCGGCTAATGAAAAACTGTTTTTT
CASSELAGSANEKLFF
>TRBD1|TRBJ1-1|TRBV4-1|NA
TGCGCCAGCAGACCCGGGACAGGGGGCGACGGCACTGAAGCTTTCTTT
CASRPGTGGDGTEAFF
>NA|TRBJ1-2|TRBV18|NA
NA
CASSPLWQGGHGYTF
>TRBD1|TRBJ1-2|TRBV9|NA
TGTGCCAGCAGCGTAGGGAGGGTGACAGGGCGATCCGCTAACTATGGCTACACCTTC
CASSVGRVTGRSANYGYTF
>TRBD1|TRBJ1-2|TRBV5-1|NA
TGCGCCAGCAGGCGGGACAGGGTAGATGGCTACACCTTC
CASRRDRVDGYTF
>NA|TRBJ1-4|TRBV7-9|NA
TGTGCCAGCAGCCGTGCGGGTGAGAAGGACGAAAAACTGTTTTTT
CASSRAGEKDEKLFF
>NA|TRBJ2-2|TRBV14|NA
TGTGCCAGCAGCCAAGACGAACTAACCGGGGAGCTGTTTTTT
CASSQDELTGELFF
>NA|TRBJ1-1|TRBV6-6|NA
TGTGCCAGCCGTCCAGGAACTGAAGCTTTCTTT
CASRPGTEAFF